A single T cell receptor (beta chain) is shown here with its context. Its antigen is currently unknown. Germline lookup yields CDR1 SGHVS and CDR2 FQNEAQ. CDR3 length equals 13 residues. J lost 6 bases, V lost 4 bases, and 4 bases had no gene match. The data originate from a study of OX40 agonist ivuxolimab in advanced cancers. Across the whole study: With ivuxolimab, an agonistic anti-OX40 (CD134) antibody, patients were treated. Mean age about 60 years, range 23 to 79; 82.7% male. Partial responses occurred in Three dose-escalation patients, one with hepatocellular carcinoma and two with cutaneous melanoma.

Regarding the study as a whole: Antigen specificity remained undetermined for the expanded peripheral T cells.

Clones were read by immunoSEQ multiplex PCR, and TCRdb kept only the in-frame ones, dropping some. The data show about 23,000 clones, approximately 77% seen once. Sequenced material: CD4+ or CD8+ T cells sorted from blood, taken in a trial of the OX40 agonist ivuxolimab. This receptor was identified in an adult with an advanced solid tumor such as melanoma, head and neck, liver or kidney cancer. The gene calls are TRBV7-8 and TRBJ1-1, with 8 positions matching TRBD1. Here the CDR3 DNA reads TGTGCCAGCAGCTCCACACAGGGGGCTGAAGCTTTCTTT. Its protein is CASSSTQGAEAFF.